This is a list of T cell receptor beta chains from one sample in a study of blood T cell repertoires in COVID-19. Profiling relied on immunoSEQ multiplex PCR, and the TCRdb table lists in-frame clones only, not all of them. The table includes over 100,000 clones, almost 70% detected once. Material: peripheral blood. The receptors derive from a woman in her seventies with acute or convalescent COVID-19. The CDR3 runs from the conserved cysteine through the conserved F or W. The D gene is left open where the match is weak. Clone size appears in some rows only: once, few, many, or a class for an expanded clone.

cdr3_aa	cdr3_nt	clone_size	v_call	d_call	j_call
CASSLTRSGANVLTF	TGTGCCAGCAGCTTGACACGCTCTGGGGCCAACGTCCTGACTTTC	.	TRBV5-4	.	TRBJ2-6
CASSQKLGTDTQYF	TGTGCCAGCAGCCAAAAGCTGGGCACAGATACGCAGTATTTT	.	TRBV4-2	.	TRBJ2-3
CASSEGLWGGAWKNTEAFF	TGTGCCAGCAGTGAAGGGCTTTGGGGGGGGGCTTGGAAGAACACTGAAGCTTTCTTT	.	TRBV6-1	.	TRBJ1-1
CASSQATGGGSTDTQYF	TGCGCCAGCAGCCAAGCCACCGGGGGGGGGTCCACAGATACGCAGTATTTT	.	TRBV4-3	TRBD2	TRBJ2-3
CASSLLDSRTEAFF	TGTGCCAGCAGCTTATTGGACTCGAGGACTGAAGCTTTCTTT	few	TRBV5-6	.	TRBJ1-1
CASSQEGAFSGTQYF	TGTGCCAGCAGCCAAGAGGGAGCTTTCAGCGGTACGCAGTATTTT	.	TRBV4-2	.	TRBJ2-3
CATSEDRASYEQYF	TGTGCCACCTCCGAGGACAGGGCCTCCTACGAGCAGTACTTC	.	TRBV27	TRBD1	TRBJ2-7
CASSPKGGGAANYEQYF	TGTGCCAGCAGTCCTAAAGGCGGGGGGGCCGCTAACTACGAGCAGTACTTC	once	TRBV6-6	TRBD2	TRBJ2-7
CASSAITGGLSGNTIYF	TGTGCCAGCAGTGCTATTACAGGGGGCTTATCCGGAAACACCATATATTTT	.	TRBV6-1	TRBD1	TRBJ1-3
CASSSSGQGHQPQHF	TGTGCCAGCAGTTCCTCAGGACAGGGCCATCAGCCCCAGCATTTT	.	TRBV27	TRBD1	TRBJ1-5
CASSPAGTGDSYTF	TGTGCCAGCAGCCCTGCCGGGACAGGGGATAGTTACACCTTC	.	TRBV7-8	TRBD1	TRBJ1-2
CASSRQGTYNSPLHF	TGTGCCAGCAGCAGACAGGGAACCTATAATTCACCCCTCCACTTT	few	TRBV2	TRBD1	TRBJ1-6
CASSEGGALFYGYTF	TGTGCCAGCAGTGAGGGAGGAGCACTTTTCTATGGCTACACCTTC	.	TRBV6-1	.	TRBJ1-2
CASSDTKGQGFYEQYF	TGTGCCAGCAGTGACACAAAGGGACAGGGGTTCTACGAGCAGTACTTC	few	TRBV25-1	TRBD1	TRBJ2-7
CASSQPRGQGGGYTF	TGCGCCAGCAGCCAGCCACGTGGGCAGGGTGGTGGCTACACCTTC	.	TRBV4-1	.	TRBJ1-2